Below, one T cell receptor beta chain is given with its context. As yet, its antigen is unknown. Only Caucasian adults living in Nashville, Tennessee served as donors. At deep level, the assay was performed. Around 30,000 T cell genomes (roughly 190 ng DNA) went into each sorted-subset replicate. The repertoire was sequenced with immunoSEQ multiplex PCR; TCRdb's copy has only in-frame clones and lacks some. The table records roughly 1,000,000 clones, about four fifths of them present only once. This record comes from a study of shared clonotypes between healthy human individuals. General study points: Non-shared clonotypes had lower generation probabilities than those shared by all four donors.

Trimming pared 0 bases from V and 1 base from J, leaving 13 bases between. CDR1 is LGHNA and CDR2 is YSLEER in the germline V gene. This CDR3 is built from 16 residues. This chain joins TRBV4-3 and TRBJ2-7; weak D call: TRBD1 (6 bases). The sample was memory CD4+ T cells from PBMCs. The subset is: CD45RA-negative fraction. This receptor was identified in a man aged 18 to 35 in good health. Some clones in this sample may be carry-over from other donors' samples. Here the CDR3 reads CASSQDVNRESYEQYF. The CDR3 coding sequence is TGCGCCAGCAGCCAAGATGTTAACAGGGAGTCCTACGAGCAGTACTTC.